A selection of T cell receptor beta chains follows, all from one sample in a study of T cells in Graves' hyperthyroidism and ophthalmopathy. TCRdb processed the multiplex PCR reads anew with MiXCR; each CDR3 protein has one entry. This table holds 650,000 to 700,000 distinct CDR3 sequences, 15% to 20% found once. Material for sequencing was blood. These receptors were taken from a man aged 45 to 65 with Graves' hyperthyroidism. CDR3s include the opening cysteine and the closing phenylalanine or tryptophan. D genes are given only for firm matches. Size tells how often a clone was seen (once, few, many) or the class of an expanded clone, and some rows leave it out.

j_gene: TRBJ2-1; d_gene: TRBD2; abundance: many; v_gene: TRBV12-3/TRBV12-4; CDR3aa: CASSLLAGGYNEQFF; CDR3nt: TGTGCCAGCAGTCTACTAGCGGGAGGATACAATGAGCAGTTCTTC
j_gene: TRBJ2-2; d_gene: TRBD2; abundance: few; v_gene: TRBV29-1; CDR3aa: CSVELVAGGRTGELFF; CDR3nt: TGCAGCGTTGAACTGGTAGCGGGAGGTCGCACCGGGGAGCTGTTTTTT
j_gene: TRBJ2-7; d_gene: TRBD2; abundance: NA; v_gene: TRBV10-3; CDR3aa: CAIRGGSAYEQYF; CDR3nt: TGTGCCATCCGTGGCGGGAGCGCCTACGAGCAGTACTTC
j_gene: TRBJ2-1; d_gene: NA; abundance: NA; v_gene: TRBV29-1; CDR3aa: CSVKVGAREVEQFF; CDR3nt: TGCAGCGTTAAGGTCGGGGCGAGAGAGGTTGAGCAGTTCTTC
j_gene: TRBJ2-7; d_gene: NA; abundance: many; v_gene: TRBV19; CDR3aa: CASSPHLGRSSYEQYF; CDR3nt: TGTGCCAGTAGTCCCCACTTGGGCAGGAGCTCCTACGAGCAGTACTTC
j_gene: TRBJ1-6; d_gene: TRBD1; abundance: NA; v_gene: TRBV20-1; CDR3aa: CSAREPGQGLSLHF; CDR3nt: TGCAGTGCTAGAGAACCGGGACAGGGCCTTTCCCTCCACTTT
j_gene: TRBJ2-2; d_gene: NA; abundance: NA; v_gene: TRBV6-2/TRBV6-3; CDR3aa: CASSYSTPTGELFF; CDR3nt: TGTGCCAGCAGTTACTCTACCCCGACCGGGGAGCTGTTTTTT
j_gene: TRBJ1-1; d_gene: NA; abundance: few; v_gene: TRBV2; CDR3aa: CATLPDTNTEAFF; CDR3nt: TGTGCCACCCTACCAGATACAAACACTGAAGCTTTCTTT
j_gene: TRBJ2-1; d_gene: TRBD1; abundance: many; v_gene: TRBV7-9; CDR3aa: CASSFRAGGGEQFF; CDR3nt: TGTGCCAGCAGCTTTCGTGCAGGGGGTGGTGAGCAGTTCTTC
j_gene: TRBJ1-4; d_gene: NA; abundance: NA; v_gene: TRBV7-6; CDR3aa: CASSKLQETNEKLFF; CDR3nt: TGTGCCAGCAGCAAACTACAGGAAACTAATGAAAAACTGTTTTTT
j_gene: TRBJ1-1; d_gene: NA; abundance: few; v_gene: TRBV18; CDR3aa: CASSPPNLAGKDTEAFF; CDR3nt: TGTGCCAGCTCACCACCGAACTTGGCAGGGAAGGACACTGAAGCTTTCTTT
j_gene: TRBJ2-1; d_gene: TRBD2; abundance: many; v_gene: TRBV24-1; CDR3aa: CATSDGGEGRVNEQFF; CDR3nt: TGTGCCACCAGTGATGGAGGGGAGGGCCGGGTGAATGAGCAGTTCTTC
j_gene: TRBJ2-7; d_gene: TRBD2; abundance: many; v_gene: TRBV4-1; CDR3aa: CASSQTSGGSYEQYF; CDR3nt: TGCGCCAGCAGTCAGACTAGCGGGGGATCCTACGAGCAGTACTTC
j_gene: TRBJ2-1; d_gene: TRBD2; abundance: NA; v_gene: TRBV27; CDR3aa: CASSLMAGGTYNEQFF; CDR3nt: TGTGCCAGCAGTTTAATGGCGGGAGGCACTTACAATGAGCAGTTCTTC
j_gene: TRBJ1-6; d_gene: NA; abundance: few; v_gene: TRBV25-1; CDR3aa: CASSEYRASNSPLHF; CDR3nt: TGTGCCAGCAGTGAATACCGGGCGAGCAATTCACCCCTCCACTTT
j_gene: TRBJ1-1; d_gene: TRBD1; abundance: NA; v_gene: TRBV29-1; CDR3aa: CSVGTGHTEAFF; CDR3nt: TGCAGCGTCGGGACAGGACACACTGAAGCTTTCTTT
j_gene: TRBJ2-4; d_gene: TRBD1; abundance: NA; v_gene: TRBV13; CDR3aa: CASSYSDRVNIQYF; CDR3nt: TGTGCCAGCAGCTATTCGGACAGGGTAAACATTCAGTACTTC
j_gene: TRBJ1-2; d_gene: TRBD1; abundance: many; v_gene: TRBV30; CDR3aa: CAWSGQGSYGYTF; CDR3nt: TGTGCCTGGAGCGGACAGGGGAGCTATGGCTACACCTTC
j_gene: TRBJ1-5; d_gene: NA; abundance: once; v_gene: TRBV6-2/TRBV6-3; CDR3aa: CASSYKERYSNQPQHF; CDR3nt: TGTGCCAGCAGTTACAAGGAAAGATATAGCAATCAGCCCCAGCATTTT
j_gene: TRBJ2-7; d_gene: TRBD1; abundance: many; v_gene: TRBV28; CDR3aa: CASRIGQGASYEQYF; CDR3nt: TGTGCCAGCAGGATAGGACAGGGGGCGAGTTACGAGCAGTACTTC